The next 27 T cell receptor beta chains were all read from a single sample in a study of Graves' ophthalmopathy and Graves' hyperthyroidism. RNA served as the template for amplifying TCR beta CDR3 regions. Second-round multiplex PCR followed a first-round RT-PCR using HTBI primers. TCRdb ran MiXCR on the multiplex PCR reads and lists one entry per CDR3 protein. This sample carries 200,000 to 250,000 distinct CDR3 sequences, around a fifth of them seen once, and the ten largest clones take roughly 40%. Sequenced sample: peripheral blood. Source of these receptors: a woman aged 45-65 years with Graves' ophthalmopathy.

The rearrangement uses TRBV13 and TRBJ2-2, with TRBD2 identical over 9 bases. The CDR3 extends over 16 amino acids. J lost 5 bases, V lost 5 bases, and 9 bases had no gene match. CDR1 is PRHDT and CDR2 is FYEKMQ in the germline V gene (reference sequence). This CDR3 is CASSLYSGSLTGELFF. The DNA of the CDR3 is TGTGCCAGCAGCCTATATAGCGGGAGTTTGACCGGGGAGCTGTTTTTT.

This clonotype was seen repeatedly, ten times or more. The chain joins TRBV7-2 to TRBJ2-7; 7 bases match TRBD2. The CDR3 covers 14 residues. Germline loops: CDR1 SGHTA, CDR2 FQGNSA. V gave up 0 bases and J gave up 7 bases; unmatched junction bases: 6. The CDR3 DNA follows: TGTGCCAGCAGCTTAGCGGGACTATTAGTTGAGCAGTACTTC. This translates into CASSLAGLLVEQYF.

V usage is TRBV12-3 or TRBV12-4 and J usage is TRBJ1-1; the D gene is possibly TRBD1 (5 bases). The V gene lost 2 bases and the J gene lost 8 bases, with 15 bases spanning the gap. The CDR3 is 14 residues long. In DNA form, the CDR3 reads TGTGCCAGCAGTTTAATTAGCGGGGGTGGGGAAGCTTTCTTT. It specifies CASSLISGGGEAFF.

This clonotype was counted many times. This chain joins TRBV27 and TRBJ2-4; TRBD2 aligns across 12 bases. This CDR3 contains 15 residues. Germline V lookup: CDR1 MNHEY, CDR2 SMNVEV (reference sequence). V dropped 5 bases and J dropped 3; count of bases not matched to a gene: 2. The CDR3 nucleotides are TGTGCCAGCAGTCCTAGCGGGAGGGACAAAAACATTCAGTACTTC. This translates into CASSPSGRDKNIQYF.

A few counts support this clonotype. Given a much more abundant clone one base away, this may be a read error. J is TRBJ2-6 and V is TRBV7-8; 7 nucleotides agree with TRBD2. This CDR3 has 17 amino acids. V trimming: 7 bases; J trimming: 2 bases; junction bases outside the gene matches: 11. The germline gives CDR1 SGHVS, CDR2 FQNEAQ. The CDR3 DNA is TGTGCCAGCATCGGGAGGAGGGTGTCAGCTGGGGCCAACGTCCTGACTTTC. It specifies CASIGRRVSAGANVLTF.

This chain uses TRBV29-1 with TRBJ2-7; 8 bases match TRBD1. V lost 6 bases to trimming and J lost 3 bases; unmatched junction nucleotides: 10. There are 14 residues in the CDR3. The germline gives CDR1 SQVTM, CDR2 ANQGSEA. DNA of the CDR3: TGCAGCGTCAGTTCTAACAGGGGGGACTACGAGCAGTACTTC. Its protein product is CSVSSNRGDYEQYF.

V and J are TRBV6-2 or TRBV6-3 and TRBJ1-1; 7 nucleotides align to TRBD1. There are 16 residues in the CDR3. The germline V gene has CDR1 MNHEY and CDR2 SVGEGT. V gave up 5 bases and J gave up 0 bases; unmatched junction bases: 9. Written as DNA, the CDR3 is TGTGCCAGCAGTCCGGGACAGCGAAGGTTGAACACTGAAGCTTTCTTT. It translates to CASSPGQRRLNTEAFF.

This clonotype was seen ten or more times. The rearrangement uses TRBV20-1 and TRBJ2-2; no firm D call. CDR1 and CDR2 (germline): DFQATT, SNEGSKA (reference sequence). The CDR3 sequence is 13 residues long. V shed 3 bases and J shed 1 base, with 6 bases lying between them. CDR3 coding DNA: TGCAGTGCTAGTTATGGGAACACCGGGGAGCTGTTTTTT. Encoded protein: CSASYGNTGELFF.

This clonotype has at least ten counts. The CDR3 DNA sequence: TGTGCCAGCAGCTTAGGGGGAGGGGCTTATCCCGGGGAGCTGTTTTTT. It encodes CASSLGGGAYPGELFF. The chain carries TRBV11-2 and TRBJ2-2, with 7 bases aligning to TRBD2. This CDR3 comprises 16 residues. CDR1 and CDR2 (germline): SGHAT, FQNNGV. Trimming removed 1 base from V and 6 bases from J; junction bases left unmatched: 8.

The chain has TRBV6-1 and TRBJ1-5; D is unresolved. The CDR3 loop spans 13 amino acids. CDR1 MNHNS and CDR2 SASEGT come from the germline V gene. Trimming cost V 6 bases and J 9 bases, with 15 bases left between them. In DNA, the CDR3 is TGTGCCAGCAGCTCCAGCTCCGGTATGCCCCAGCATTTT. Its protein is CASSSSSGMPQHF.

The chain uses TRBV12-3 or TRBV12-4 and TRBJ1-2, with a weak D call TRBD1 (5 bases). The CDR3 has 15 residues. Trimming removed 4 bases from V and 1 base from J, with 13 bases in between. The chain's CDR3 is CASSSTTEINYGYTF. The CDR3 DNA reads TGTGCCAGCAGTTCCACGACAGAGATTAACTATGGCTACACCTTC.

The table lists this clonotype with many counts. The rearrangement joins TRBV6-5 to TRBJ2-6, with D unresolved. The germline V gene has CDR1 MNHEY and CDR2 SVGAGI. CDR3 length: 17 amino acids. V lost 0 bases and J 2 bases, leaving 11 bases between the germline ends. The DNA of the CDR3 is TGTGCCAGCAGTTACTCGGCTACTGGGGCTGGGGCCAACGTCCTGACTTTC. Amino acids: CASSYSATGAGANVLTF.

The table lists this clonotype with a count of one. The genes are TRBV6-1 and TRBJ1-5; perhaps TRBD1 as D (6 bases). Germline CDR1 is MNHNS and CDR2 is SASEGT. V was cut by 0 bases and J by 9 bases, with 21 bases left in between. The CDR3 is 17 amino acids. In DNA, the CDR3 is TGTGCCAGCAGTGAAGCGATAGGGGGGGCAGGGTTCTGGCCCCAGCATTTT. It is translated as CASSEAIGGAGFWPQHF.

This clonotype was seen many times. The genes are TRBV28 and TRBJ1-6, with D unresolved. Trimming pared 5 bases from V and 7 bases from J, leaving 12 bases between. The CDR3 loop spans 14 amino acids. Germline-derived CDR1 and CDR2 are MDHEN and SYDVKM. CDR3 coding DNA: TGTGCCAGCAGTGACCCCTCAGACAATTCACCCCTCCACTTT. Translated, it gives CASSDPSDNSPLHF.

There are a few counts of this clonotype. V is TRBV6-1 and J is TRBJ2-4; 14 bases align to TRBD2. CDR1 and CDR2 from the germline V gene are MNHNS and SASEGT. The V segment lost 6 bases and the J segment 1 base; nucleotides outside the gene matches: 8. The CDR3 has 18 residues. CDR3 DNA sequence: TGTGCCAGCAGCCCCGGGACTAGCGGGAGCAATGCCAAAAACATTCAGTACTTC. It is translated as CASSPGTSGSNAKNIQYF.

This clonotype was detected ten times or more. CDR3 DNA sequence: TGTGCCAGCAGTTTGGGACTAGGGGCTTACGAGCAGTACTTC. Its protein product is CASSLGLGAYEQYF. V is TRBV12-3 or TRBV12-4 and J is TRBJ2-7; 8 bases map to TRBD2. J was trimmed by 4 bases and V by 3 bases; bases with no gene match: 5. The CDR3 has 14 amino acids.

This clonotype was counted ten times or more. The V call is TRBV5-1, the J call TRBJ2-7, with TRBD2 as a possible D gene (5 bases). Trimming cost V 2 bases and J 2 bases, with 11 bases left between them. The CDR3 covers 14 residues. Germline V gene lookup returns CDR1 SGHRS and CDR2 YFSETQ. This chain's CDR3 is CASSFNGGPYEQYF. As DNA, the CDR3 is TGCGCCAGCAGCTTTAATGGAGGCCCCTACGAGCAGTACTTC.

The chain couples TRBV6-2 or TRBV6-3 to TRBJ1-1, with D possibly being TRBD1 (5 bases). Germline V gene lookup returns CDR1 MNHEY and CDR2 SVGEGT. The V gene lost 2 bases and the J gene lost 2 bases, with 12 bases spanning the gap. The CDR3 is made up of 15 amino acids. CDR3 DNA: TGTGCCAGCAGTTACGCCGCAGGGTCTAACACTGAAGCTTTCTTT. It translates to CASSYAAGSNTEAFF.

The chain uses TRBV6-4 and TRBJ1-2, with 12 bases matching TRBD1. The CDR3 is made up of 16 amino acids. V lost 0 bases to trimming and J lost 4 bases; unmatched junction nucleotides: 3. Germline V gene lookup returns CDR1 MRHNA and CDR2 SNTAGT. The DNA of the CDR3 is TGTGCCAGCAGTGACTCCCCGGGACAGGGGGCCTATGGCTACACCTTC. Residues: CASSDSPGQGAYGYTF.

This clonotype was detected many times. The rearrangement joins TRBV5-1 to TRBJ2-7; D is possibly TRBD1 or TRBD2 (5 bases each). This CDR3 region has 12 residues. In germline, CDR1 is SGHRS, CDR2 YFSETQ. With 1 base removed from V and 7 bases from J, the gap between germline ends came to 9 bases. CDR3 amino acids: CASSLTWGEQYF. The CDR3 nucleotides are TGCGCCAGCAGCTTGACGTGGGGGGAGCAGTACTTC.

The chain employs TRBV30 and TRBJ1-3; TRBD1 matches at 7 bases. Germline V gene sequence: CDR1 GTSNPN, CDR2 SVGIG (reference sequence). The CDR3 covers 12 residues. The V and J ends lost 0 bases and 7 bases, in that order; junction bases with no gene match: 0. CDR3 bases: TGTGCCTGGAGTGTACAGGGGAACACCATATATTTT. Its translation is CAWSVQGNTIYF.

This clonotype was observed a handful of times. A much larger clone differs by one base, so this may be a read error. The CDR3 bases are TGCAGTGCTAGATTGAACACTGAAGCTTTCTTT. It is translated as CSARLNTEAFF. V gene TRBV20-1 combines with J gene TRBJ1-1; D is undetermined. Per the germline V gene, CDR1 is DFQATT and CDR2 is SNEGSKA (reference sequence). Deletions cut 2 bases from V and 0 bases from J, with 1 base between. There are 11 residues in the CDR3.

In its sample, this clonotype was seen a few times. This rearrangement joins TRBV24-1 to TRBJ2-7; 11 bases fit TRBD2. V was clipped by 3 bases and J by 2 bases; unmatched bases: 2. This CDR3 is built from 15 residues. Germline CDR1 reads KGHDR; CDR2 reads SFDVKD. The CDR3 loop is CATSDPTSGAYEQYF. For the CDR3, the DNA is TGTGCCACCAGTGATCCGACTAGCGGGGCCTACGAGCAGTACTTC.

V usage is TRBV28 and J usage is TRBJ2-7; D possibly uses TRBD1 or TRBD2 (5 bases each). Per germline, CDR1 MDHEN and CDR2 SYDVKM. V was pared by 1 base and J by 2 bases, with 15 bases between. The CDR3 contains 16 residues. The chain's CDR3 is CASSLSGAKLTYEQYF. Here the CDR3 DNA reads TGTGCCAGCAGTTTATCCGGGGCCAAACTAACCTACGAGCAGTACTTC.

This clonotype was counted between two and nine times. This chain connects TRBV5-4 to TRBJ1-2, with 9 bases fitting TRBD1. CDR3 length: 13 residues. Germline V gene sequence: CDR1 SGHNT, CDR2 YYREEE (reference sequence). Trimming cost V 4 bases and J 5 bases; bases outside gene matches: 3. CDR3 sequence: CASSEDRGYGYTF. DNA for the CDR3: TGTGCCAGCAGCGAAGACAGGGGGTATGGCTACACCTTC.

This clonotype was counted many times. This chain connects TRBV20-1 to TRBJ2-7; tentatively, D is TRBD2 (5 bases). Germline CDR1 DFQATT, CDR2 SNEGSKA (reference sequence). The CDR3 is 14 amino acids. The V and J ends lost 3 bases and 5 bases respectively, with 17 bases between them. CDR3 residues: CSASVPGILNEQYF. CDR3 coding DNA: TGCAGTGCTAGCGTCCCCGGGATACTCAACGAGCAGTACTTC.

This clonotype was found many times. V usage is TRBV7-8 and J usage is TRBJ2-7; TRBD2 agrees at 8 bases. V lost 6 bases, J lost 4 bases, and 8 bases stayed unmatched. Germline loops: CDR1 SGHVS, CDR2 FQNEAQ. The CDR3 extends over 14 amino acids. Here the CDR3 reads CASRPSGSGYEQYF. The DNA for the CDR3 is TGTGCCAGCAGACCGAGCGGGAGTGGGTACGAGCAGTACTTC.